Listed below are T cell receptor beta chains from one sample, sequenced in a study of blood T cell repertoires in COVID-19. Method: immunoSEQ multiplex PCR; TCRdb's copy keeps in-frame clones and lacks some. The data show tens of thousands of clones, approximately 90% seen once. Sequencing was performed on peripheral blood. The receptors here all came from a man aged 55 to 70 with acute or convalescent COVID-19. Both conserved end residues are part of each CDR3. A D gene is named only where the DNA matches it firmly. Clone size, where shown, is once, few, many, or a class for clones that have expanded.

d_call j_call clone_size v_call cdr3_nt cdr3_aa
NA TRBJ1-1 NA TRBV3-1/TRBV3-2 TGTGCCAGCAGCCAAGTTCCGGCCCGGGGTACTGAAGCTTTCTTT CASSQVPARGTEAFF
NA TRBJ1-2 NA TRBV9 TGTGCCAGCAGCGGTTCCAGGGGATTCTATGGCTACACCTTC CASSGSRGFYGYTF
NA TRBJ1-1 once TRBV21-1 TGTGCCAGCAGCACCCATAGGACGGGCTATGGAGGGAACACTGAAGCTTTCTTT CASSTHRTGYGGNTEAFF
TRBD1 TRBJ1-5 NA TRBV30 TGTGCCTGGAGTGACAGGGGAGCTCAGCCCCAGCATTTT CAWSDRGAQPQHF
TRBD2 TRBJ2-2 NA TRBV7-6 TGTGCCAGCAGCCTGATCGGGACTAGCGGGGGGAACACCGGGGAGCTGTTTTTT CASSLIGTSGGNTGELFF
NA TRBJ1-5 NA TRBV20-1 TGCAGTGCTAGTGCACAGGGTTTCCGTCAGCCCCAGCATTTT CSASAQGFRQPQHF
NA TRBJ1-5 once TRBV5-1 TGCGCCAGCAGCTTCGGAGGCAATCAGCCCCAGCATTTT CASSFGGNQPQHF
NA TRBJ2-7 NA TRBV5-1 TGCGCCAGCAGCCCCGAGGGTATGGCCTACGAGCAGTACTTC CASSPEGMAYEQYF
NA TRBJ1-6 NA TRBV10-2 TGCGCCAGCAGTCCTAAACCCGGAGGTAATTCACCCCTCCACTTT CASSPKPGGNSPLHF
NA TRBJ2-5 NA TRBV23-1 TGCGCCAGCAGTCAATTAATAGGAAAGGACTATCACTTTGAGACCCAGTACTTC CASSQLIGKDYHFETQYF
NA TRBJ1-5 NA TRBV24-1 TGTGCCACCTCGGGGGGTAGCAATCAGCCCCAGCATTTT CATSGGSNQPQHF
NA TRBJ2-1 NA TRBV29-1 TGCAGCGTAGAGGTGGTAGAGCAGTTCTTC CSVEVVEQFF
TRBD1 TRBJ1-6 NA TRBV9 TGTGCCAGCAGCCCGGACAGGGGGACCTATAATTCACCCCTCCACTTT CASSPDRGTYNSPLHF
TRBD2 TRBJ2-3 NA TRBV3-1/TRBV3-2 TGTGCCAGCAGATTCCAATCTAGCGGACTTTACACAGATACGCAGTATTTT CASRFQSSGLYTDTQYF
TRBD1 TRBJ1-4 NA TRBV7-2 TGTGCCAGCAGCTCCTACAGGGGGCAGGTTGAAAAACTGTTTTTT CASSSYRGQVEKLFF
TRBD2 TRBJ2-1 NA TRBV6-5 TGTGCCAGCAGGACAACTAGCGGAGGCTACAATGAGCAGTTCTTC CASRTTSGGYNEQFF
TRBD1 TRBJ1-5 NA TRBV7-2 TGTGCCAGCAGCCCCCCCCGGACAGGGGCGGTAGATAGCAATCAGCCCCAGCATTTT CASSPPRTGAVDSNQPQHF
TRBD1 TRBJ2-3 NA TRBV3-1/TRBV3-2 TGTGCCAGCATGACGACGCAGGGGGCCGGGACAGATACGCAGTATTTT CASMTTQGAGTDTQYF
TRBD1 TRBJ2-7 once TRBV4-1 TGCGCCAGCAGCCAAGGAGAGACAGGGGGTCTCATGCACGAGCAGTACTTC CASSQGETGGLMHEQYF
TRBD1 TRBJ2-7 NA TRBV5-4 TGTGCCAGCATTGGGGACAGGGACTACGAGCAGTACTTC CASIGDRDYEQYF
NA TRBJ1-6 few TRBV11-2 TGTGCCAGCAGCTTGTTGGAAGGCGGGTATTCACCCCTCCACTTT CASSLLEGGYSPLHF
NA TRBJ1-1 NA TRBV10-3 TGTGCCATCAGGGCGGGGAACACTGAAGCTTTCTTT CAIRAGNTEAFF
NA TRBJ1-1 NA TRBV5-1 TGCGCCAGCAGCTTGGGACTTGAACGAGGCACTGAAGCTTTCTTT CASSLGLERGTEAFF
NA TRBJ2-2 NA TRBV19 TGTGCCAGTAGTTCCGGGACACCGAACACCGGGGAGCTGTTTTTT CASSSGTPNTGELFF
NA TRBJ1-2 NA TRBV5-4 TGTGCCAGCAGCTTGTCTACGGGGAACTATGGCTACACCTTC CASSLSTGNYGYTF
TRBD1 TRBJ1-1 NA TRBV7-2 TGTGCCAGCAGCTTCCAGGGACAGGTGATTACTGAAGCTTTCTTT CASSFQGQVITEAFF